This passage covers 6 T cell receptor beta chains from one sample sequenced in a study of blood T cells in healthy people across ages. With a J-beta primer mix and a sample-barcoded 5' primer, a second PCR ran about 7 to 11 cycles. Each CDR3 protein gets one entry after TCRdb re-called the 5' RACE reads with MiXCR. The sample includes some 710,000 distinct CDR3 sequences, approximately 22% of them seen just once. The sample comprised blood. Source of these receptors: a man aged 65-85 years in good health.

The chain couples TRBV6-6 to TRBJ1-2, with 8 bases identical to TRBD1. Germline CDR1 and CDR2: MNHNY and SVGAGI (reference sequence). The CDR3 contains 15 residues. The J segment lost 4 bases and the V segment lost 4 bases, leaving 8 bases of the junction unmatched. Here the CDR3 DNA reads TGTGCCAGCAGTTTAATGGGGGGACAGGCCTATGGCTACACCTTC. It translates to CASSLMGGQAYGYTF.

The genes are TRBV12-3 or TRBV12-4 and TRBJ2-3, with TRBD1 identical over 7 bases. This CDR3 spans 12 amino acids. The J segment lost 10 bases and the V segment lost 6 bases, leaving 7 bases of the junction unmatched. This CDR3 reads CASSPNRGAQYF. The DNA of the CDR3 is TGTGCCAGCAGCCCCAACAGGGGTGCGCAGTATTTT.

This clonotype was seen a handful of times. J is TRBJ1-1 and V is TRBV6-2 or TRBV6-3, with D uncertain. V was pared by 5 bases and J by 4 bases, with 14 bases between. The CDR3 extends over 14 amino acids. Germline CDR1 reads MNHEY; CDR2 reads SVGEGT. The CDR3 DNA sequence: TGTGCCAGCAGTCTCCTACCGGTTCGCACTGAAGCTTTCTTT. The encoded protein is CASSLLPVRTEAFF.

The rearrangement links TRBV25-1 to TRBJ2-3; TRBD2 is a possible D gene (6 bases). The CDR3 has 15 amino acids. V gave up 6 bases and J gave up 0 bases, with 13 bases separating them. The V gene's germline CDR1 is MGHDK and CDR2 SYGVNS. The chain's CDR3 is CASREGGASTDTQYF. CDR3 DNA sequence: TGTGCCAGCAGGGAGGGCGGGGCTAGCACAGATACGCAGTATTTT.

V is TRBV6-1 and J is TRBJ2-1; 9 bases agree with TRBD2. CDR1 is MNHNS and CDR2 is SASEGT in the germline V gene. CDR3 length: 16 amino acids. J was trimmed by 0 bases and V by 6 bases; bases with no gene match: 6. The CDR3 DNA follows: TGTGCCAGCAGAGTAAGCGGGGGGATCTCCTACAATGAGCAGTTCTTC. This sequence encodes CASRVSGGISYNEQFF.

The rearrangement joins TRBV28 to TRBJ2-5, with D perhaps matching TRBD2 (6 bases). The J call may be incorrect, as the DNA end agrees better with TRBJ2-1. The CDR3 has 12 amino acids. The germline V gene has CDR1 MDHEN and CDR2 SYDVKM. CDR3 DNA: TGTGCAGTACTAGCCCTCCCTCGGGAGCAGTTCTTC. Translated: CAVLALPREQFF.